The clone carrying this T cell receptor beta chain was counted many times. Antigen: not known. The data were obtained in a study of Graves' ophthalmopathy and Graves' hyperthyroidism. Study results and caveats: Clonotypes were expanded in thyroid at above 0.001 frequency, and most also appeared in blood. Between ophthalmopathy and stable hyperthyroidism, a 13-signature model drew a separation with approximately 87% sensitivity and 81.08% specificity.

Amplified TCR beta CDR3 regions were obtained using RNA transcripts as template. Second-round multiplex PCR followed a first-round RT-PCR using HTBI primers. TCRdb itself ran the multiplex PCR reads through MiXCR, one entry per CDR3 protein. The sample consists of roughly 380,000 distinct CDR3 sequences, just over 15% of them appearing once. The CDR3 sequence is 16 residues long. Trimming pared 3 bases from V and 5 bases from J, leaving 20 bases between. The rearrangement uses TRBV12-3 or TRBV12-4 and TRBJ2-7; tentatively, D is TRBD1 or TRBD2 (7 bases each). The sequence came from a woman aged 18-29 years with stable Graves' hyperthyroidism. Sequencing was done on a sample of peripheral blood. The CDR3 protein is CASSFTGTAGIHEQYF. The DNA for the CDR3 is TGTGCCAGCAGTTTCACCGGGACAGCGGGGATACACGAGCAGTACTTC.